This is a list of T cell receptor beta chains from one sample in a study of T cell responses to AZD1222 COVID-19 vaccine. Produced via immunoSEQ multiplex PCR; TCRdb's table is partial and in-frame only. The data contain roughly 120,000 clones, 70% to 90% of them seen just once; the ten biggest clones take up 1.5% to 2%. The sample here was peripheral blood, taken on day 0 of AZD1222 vaccination. The receptors were gathered from an adult in good health. Both conserved end residues are part of each CDR3. D genes are given only for firm matches. Size values are once, few and many counts, or a class for expanded clones, and some rows have none.

v_gene	abundance	d_gene	j_gene	CDR3nt	CDR3aa
TRBV7-3	NA	TRBD1	TRBJ1-2	TGTGCCAGTCGGGCGGGACAGGGGGATGGCTACACCTTC	CASRAGQGDGYTF
TRBV4-1	NA	NA	TRBJ2-1	TGCGCCAGCAGCCCAACAGGGAATGCTCTCGGTGAGCAGTTCTTC	CASSPTGNALGEQFF
TRBV3-1/TRBV3-2	NA	NA	TRBJ1-1	TGTGCCAGCAGCCATCAGGGATCGGGAGCTTTCTTT	CASSHQGSGAFF
TRBV6-5	NA	NA	TRBJ1-1	TGTGCCAGCAGTATCACAGGGCTAGGGAACACTGAAGCTTTCTTT	CASSITGLGNTEAFF
TRBV11-3	NA	TRBD2	TRBJ2-6	TGTGCCAGCAGCCGCGGGGGTTCCTCTGGGGCCAACGTCCTGACTTTC	CASSRGGSSGANVLTF
TRBV7-8	NA	NA	TRBJ1-4	TGTGCCAGCAGCTTTTTTTCGAGGGGAGAAAAACTGTTTTTT	CASSFFSRGEKLFF
TRBV7-9	NA	TRBD2	TRBJ2-1	TGTGCCAGCAGCCTGTCACTAGCGGGGGGAGCTGAGCAGTTCTTC	CASSLSLAGGAEQFF
TRBV21-1	NA	NA	TRBJ2-7	TGTGCCAGCAGCATCCCCTACGAGCAGTACTTC	CASSIPYEQYF
TRBV6-5	NA	TRBD1	TRBJ1-2	TGTGCCAGCAGAGGGGGACAGGGGGCCGGGTATGGCTACACCTTC	CASRGGQGAGYGYTF
TRBV18	NA	NA	TRBJ1-5	TGTGCCAGCTCACTAGACACAGGGTCTTCGGGCAATCAGCCCCAGCATTTT	CASSLDTGSSGNQPQHF
TRBV30	once	TRBD1	TRBJ2-5	TGTGCCTGGACACACAGGGGGATCCAAGAGACCCAGTACTTC	CAWTHRGIQETQYF
TRBV2	NA	NA	TRBJ1-1	TGTGCCAGCAGTCGTACAGGGATCGGTGGTGAAGCTTTCTTT	CASSRTGIGGEAFF
TRBV6-5	once	NA	TRBJ2-7	TGTGCCAGCAGTCCTGGTGTCCTCAACGAGCAGTACTTC	CASSPGVLNEQYF
TRBV6-5	once	NA	TRBJ1-2	TGTGCCAGCATGCGGACCGATAACTATGGCTACACCTTC	CASMRTDNYGYTF
TRBV4-2	once	NA	TRBJ1-2	TGTGCCAGCAGCCGCGGAGGAGGAAACTATGGCTACACCTTC	CASSRGGGNYGYTF
TRBV6-4	NA	NA	TRBJ1-5	TGTGCCAGCAGTGACTGGAAGCCTGGGGGGAATGGGATAAGCAATCAGCCCCAGCATTTT	CASSDWKPGGNGISNQPQHF
TRBV18	NA	TRBD1	TRBJ1-5	TGTGCCAGCTCACCAAGGGACAGCCTTTATAGCAATCAGCCCCAGCATTTT	CASSPRDSLYSNQPQHF
TRBV6-5	NA	NA	TRBJ1-2	TGTGCCAGCAGTCCCCTCCTTCCGGGCGCATTTGGCTACACCTTC	CASSPLLPGAFGYTF
TRBV5-6	few	NA	TRBJ1-1	TGTGCCAGCAGCTCCGGAGGCACTGAAGCTTTCTTT	CASSSGGTEAFF
TRBV5-1	once	NA	TRBJ2-1	TGCGCCAGCAGCCCGCACCTTCTGGGCCAGAGCTCCTACAATGAGCAGTTCTTC	CASSPHLLGQSSYNEQFF
TRBV6-5	NA	NA	TRBJ1-2	TGTGCCAGCAGTTACGGGGCCGACTATGGCTACACCTTC	CASSYGADYGYTF
TRBV6-6	NA	NA	TRBJ2-7	TGTGCCAGCAGTTACAATACAGCCCAGTTCGAGCAGTACTTC	CASSYNTAQFEQYF
TRBV4-3	NA	TRBD2	TRBJ2-7	TGCGCCAGCAGCCAACTAGCGGGAGGGGCCTACGAGCAGTACTTC	CASSQLAGGAYEQYF
TRBV14	NA	NA	TRBJ1-2	TGTGCCAGCAGCCAAGATTTGGGGACAAATGGCTACACCTTC	CASSQDLGTNGYTF
TRBV2	few	TRBD1	TRBJ1-6	TGTGCCAGCAGTCCGACAGGGTTCGGCAATAATTCACCCCTCCACTTT	CASSPTGFGNNSPLHF
TRBV24-1	NA	NA	TRBJ2-7	TGTGCCACCAAAAAGGGGAGGGGGTACTACGAGCAGTACTTC	CATKKGRGYYEQYF
TRBV7-2	NA	TRBD1	TRBJ2-5	TGTGCCAGCAGCTTAGTAGGGGGACAGGGGGCCGAGACCCAGTACTTC	CASSLVGGQGAETQYF
TRBV19	NA	TRBD1	TRBJ1-1	TGTGCCAGTAGTCGGACAGGGGGCACTGAAGCTTTCTTT	CASSRTGGTEAFF
TRBV7-9	NA	NA	TRBJ1-3	TGTGCCAGCAGCTTAGGGGTCCTCTCTGGAAACACCATATATTTT	CASSLGVLSGNTIYF
TRBV6-5	NA	NA	TRBJ2-3	TGTGCCAGCAGTTACTCCCTTGGCGGGGTCACAGATACGCAGTATTTT	CASSYSLGGVTDTQYF
TRBV7-7	NA	TRBD2	TRBJ2-3	TGTGCCAGCAGCCTCGGACTAGCGGGGGGGCGAGATACGCAGTATTTT	CASSLGLAGGRDTQYF
TRBV23-1	NA	NA	TRBJ1-2	TGCGCCAGCAGTCAATCGCCAGGGTACTATGGCTACACCTTC	CASSQSPGYYGYTF
TRBV19	once	NA	TRBJ1-1	TGTGCCAGTAGTATTCTTGACAGATCGAACACTGAAGCTTTCTTT	CASSILDRSNTEAFF
TRBV29-1	NA	NA	TRBJ2-7	TGCAGCGTTGATCGTATAGGGTCCTCCTACGAGCAGTACTTC	CSVDRIGSSYEQYF
TRBV9	NA	TRBD1	TRBJ1-4	TGTGCCAGCAGCGTACGGGGGACAGCAACTAATGAAAAACTGTTTTTT	CASSVRGTATNEKLFF
TRBV4-2	NA	TRBD2	TRBJ2-1	TGTGCCAGCAGCTTAAGATTGGCTAGCGGGACCTACAATGAGCAGTTCTTC	CASSLRLASGTYNEQFF
TRBV12-5	NA	NA	TRBJ2-7	TGTGCTAGTGGTCTCCGACCCTTGGGGAGGGGGAGCTCCTACGAGCAGTACTTC	CASGLRPLGRGSSYEQYF
TRBV4-1	NA	NA	TRBJ1-5	TGCGCCAGCAGCCATGGCAGGGTAGGCAATCAGCCCCAGCATTTT	CASSHGRVGNQPQHF
TRBV7-6	NA	NA	TRBJ2-3	TGTGCCAGCAGCCCCGCGACGGCCGCCACAGATACGCAGTATTTT	CASSPATAATDTQYF
TRBV25-1	NA	NA	TRBJ1-1	TGTGCCAGCAGTCCTTTGAGTTTGAACACTGAAGCTTTCTTT	CASSPLSLNTEAFF
TRBV9	NA	NA	TRBJ2-1	TGTGCCAGCAGCCCCGTGTCAGGATCTTACAATGAGCAGTTCTTC	CASSPVSGSYNEQFF
TRBV19	NA	NA	TRBJ1-4	TGTGCCAGTAGGAACGGGGCCCTTAATGAAAAACTGTTTTTT	CASRNGALNEKLFF